This T cell receptor (beta chain) was retrieved from a study of blood T cells in healthy people across ages (dated by TCRdb to between 2014 and 2016). Notes on the research overall: In model experiments, template switching captured about one uniquely barcoded TCR beta cDNA molecule for every two T cells. Using deep sequencing normalized with unique cDNA molecular identifiers, the study measured how TCR beta repertoire diversity changes with age. The donors were divided into four age groups: young (average roughly 17 years), middle-aged (over 35), aged (about 60) and long-lived (about 80). Two additional independent replicas of 1 million unique cDNA reads from the same blood draw were analyzed for two donors (one aged 18 to 30 and one aged 80 or older). To avoid experimental bias, donors of different ages were distributed randomly across sequencing lanes.

Systemically healthy Caucasian individuals from Russia, over 30 in total and aged about 6 to 100 years, were included as donors. Each donor gave ten milliliters of peripheral blood, drawn into EDTA-treated Vacutainer tubes. Ficoll-Paque density-gradient centrifugation was used to isolate PBMCs, with at least 7 million per sample. Trizol reagent was used to extract total RNA from the PBMCs, yielding at least 5 micrograms per sample. For every donor, an aliquot of PBMCs went through flow cytometry to measure the percentages of naive CD45RAhigh/CD27high T cells. Receptor amplification or capture employed 5' RACE. Sequenced using an Illumina HiSeq 2500. A second PCR of about 7 to 12 cycles was run with a J-beta primer mix and a sample-barcoded 5' primer. Each TCR beta cDNA molecule received a unique molecular identifier from a template-switch 5' adaptor carrying 12 random nucleotides. Each sample yielded at least 2.5 million CDR3-containing paired-end reads. First-strand cDNA was synthesized from all RNA with the Mint cDNA synthesis kit, primed by a TRBC-specific oligonucleotide. All cDNA was treated with uracil-DNA glycosylase and then went through a first 18-cycle PCR with the universal primers M1SS and BC2_uni_R. The paper's data handling went like this. Normalization of each sample was performed by random selection of 1 million high-quality reads, each carrying a distinct molecular identifier. Reads with shared molecular identifiers were discarded instead of being binned into consensus sequences. MiTCR, run with a Q25 quality threshold and the strictest error-elimination algorithm, handled CDR3 identification, clonotype clustering and error correction. A nonparametric unseen species model with Euler transformation was used to estimate lower-bound total TCR beta diversity. TCRdb itself trimmed the public reads at Q25 with fastp, ran MiXCR and retained productive beta chains. Rows with one shared CDR3 protein collapse into an entry with the most common genes and DNA. For this entry, the V and J calls and clone size follow TCRdb and not the study's own pipeline. The sample table lists some 1.5 million distinct CDR3 sequences, 25% to 30% of them with a count of one. The ten largest clones represent 7.7% of the sample.

A remark on this clonotype: The target of this receptor is not known. No much larger clone is present one base from it, and per-base qualities are unavailable.

From the cysteine up to the phenylalanine, the CDR3 has a length of 18 residues. Only CDR3 DNA remains: 54 bases, in frame from the first base. Results the study describes overall, beyond this receptor: Total diversity estimates from one million sequenced T cells were considered lower bounds and underestimates. Conclusive comparison of naive and antigen-experienced compartments was prevented by the profiling of bulk unsorted PBMCs. Observed TCR beta diversity per million T cells fell roughly linearly with age, and a significant reduction was already apparent by age around 36. A strong correlation was found between observed TCR beta diversity and the percentage of naive T cells measured by flow cytometry. Compared with the aged group, the long-lived group had more naive CD4+ T cells, fewer expanded clones and increased TCR diversity, a pattern suggesting age selection. Because donor CMV infection status was unknown, age-related changes in expanded clonotypes were potentially confounded.

Rearrangement joined TRBV21-1 to TRBJ2-2; TRBD1, as called in the table, went unchecked against the DNA. TRBV21-1 represents a pseudogene. The receptor comes from a woman aged 30 to 39 in good health. The sequenced sample was blood. The DNA sequence is given as TGTGCCAGCAACAGACAGGGCGGATCGAGGACGAACACCGGGGAGCTGTTTTTT. This translates into CASNRQGGSRTNTGELFF.